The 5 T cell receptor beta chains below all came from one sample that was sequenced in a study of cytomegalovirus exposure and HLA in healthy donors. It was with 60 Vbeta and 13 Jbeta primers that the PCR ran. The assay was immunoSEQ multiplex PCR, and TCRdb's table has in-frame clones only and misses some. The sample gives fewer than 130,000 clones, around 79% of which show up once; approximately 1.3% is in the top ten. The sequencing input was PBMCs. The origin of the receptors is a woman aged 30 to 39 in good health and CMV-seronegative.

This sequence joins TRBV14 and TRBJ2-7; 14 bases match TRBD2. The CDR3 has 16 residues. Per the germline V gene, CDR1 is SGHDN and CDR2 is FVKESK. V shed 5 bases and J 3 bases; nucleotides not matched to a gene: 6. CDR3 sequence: CASSGLAGGQYYEQYF. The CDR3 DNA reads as TGTGCCAGCAGCGGACTAGCGGGAGGACAATACTACGAGCAGTACTTC.

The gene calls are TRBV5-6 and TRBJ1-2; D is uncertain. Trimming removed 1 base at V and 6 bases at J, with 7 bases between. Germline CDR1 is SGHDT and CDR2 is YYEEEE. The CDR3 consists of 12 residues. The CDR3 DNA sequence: TGTGCCAGCAGCTTGCGGCGGGATGGCTACACCTTC. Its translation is CASSLRRDGYTF.

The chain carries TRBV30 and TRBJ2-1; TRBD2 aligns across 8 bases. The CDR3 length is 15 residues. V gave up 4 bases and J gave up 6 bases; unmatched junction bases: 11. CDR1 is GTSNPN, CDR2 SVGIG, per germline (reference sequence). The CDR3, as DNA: TGTGCCTGGAAAGTCTTCAGCGGGAGTCCCAATGAGCAGTTCTTC. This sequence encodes CAWKVFSGSPNEQFF.

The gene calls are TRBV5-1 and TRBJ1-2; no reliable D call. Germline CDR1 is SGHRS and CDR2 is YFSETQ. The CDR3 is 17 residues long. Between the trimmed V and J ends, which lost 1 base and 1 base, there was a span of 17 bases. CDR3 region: CASSLFSRVSYNYGYTF. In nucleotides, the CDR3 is TGCGCCAGCAGCTTGTTTTCTCGGGTATCATATAACTATGGCTACACCTTC. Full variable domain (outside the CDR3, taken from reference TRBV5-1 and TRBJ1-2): KAGVTQTPRYLIKTRGQQVTLSCSPISGHRSVSWYQQTPGQGLQFLFEYFSETQRNKGNFPGRFSGRQFSNSRSEMNVSTLELGDSALYLCASSLFSRVSYNYGYTFGSGTRLTVV.

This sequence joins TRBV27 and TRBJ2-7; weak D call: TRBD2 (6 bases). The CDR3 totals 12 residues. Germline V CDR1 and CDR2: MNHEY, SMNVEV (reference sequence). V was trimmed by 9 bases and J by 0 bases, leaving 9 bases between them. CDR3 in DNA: TGTGCCAGTCGCGGGGACTCCTACGAGCAGTACTTC. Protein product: CASRGDSYEQYF.